These 23 T cell receptor beta chains came from one sample sequenced in a study of vaccination and CD4 T cells after COVID-19. TCRdb independently ran MiXCR on the PCR reads; one entry per CDR3 protein. The sample has 20,000 to 25,000 distinct CDR3 sequences, approximately 51% seen once. The sample was CD4+ T cells from blood, taken before SARS-CoV-2 vaccination. The origin of the receptors is a human donor who had recovered from COVID-19.

V and J are TRBV2 and TRBJ2-5; no reliable D call. The germline CDR1 and CDR2 sequences are SNHLY and FYNNEI. With 4 bases removed from V and 7 bases from J, the gap between germline ends came to 7 bases. CDR3 length: 11 amino acids. Here the CDR3 reads CASSGQVTQYF. Written as DNA, the CDR3 is TGTGCCAGCAGTGGCCAGGTGACCCAGTACTTC.

As for this clonotype: The junction and the germline gene differ at one end; a read error may be behind it. This sequence joins TRBV6-5 and TRBJ1-5; no reliable D call. This CDR3 is 14 amino acids long. The germline V gene has CDR1 MNHEY and CDR2 SVGAGI. This chain's CDR3 is CASSYRQANQPRHF. The CDR3, as DNA: TGTGCCAGCAGTTACCGGCAGGCTAATCAGCCCCGGCATTTT.

This clonotype was seen more than once but under ten times. J is TRBJ1-5 and V is TRBV7-2; TRBD1 might be the D (6 bases). This CDR3 spans 15 amino acids. V was pared by 4 bases and J by 3 bases, with 13 bases between. Germline V gene data show CDR1 as SGHTA and CDR2 as FQGNSA. The CDR3 nucleotides are TGTGCCAGCAGCTCCGGACAGAGTATCAATCAGCCCCAGCATTTT. This encodes CASSSGQSINQPQHF.

This rearrangement joins TRBV28 to TRBJ1-1; TRBD1 matches at 10 bases. V lost 7 bases, J lost 4 bases, and 6 bases stayed unmatched. The CDR3 runs 14 residues. CDR1 is MDHEN, CDR2 SYDVKM, per germline. The chain's CDR3 is CASIDRGQITEAFF. CDR3 sequence (DNA): TGTGCCAGCATCGACAGGGGGCAGATCACTGAAGCTTTCTTT. Full variable domain (rest looked up from reference TRBV28 and TRBJ1-1): DVKVTQSSRYLVKRTGEKVFLECVQDMDHENMFWYRQDPGLGLRLIYFSYDVKMKEKGDIPEGYSVSREKKERFSLILESASTNQTSMYLCASIDRGQITEAFFGQGTRLTVV.

This rearrangement joins TRBV4-1 to TRBJ1-5, with 7 bases lining up with TRBD1. Trimming at V came to 1 base and at J to 0 bases, leaving 12 bases not matched to a gene. Germline V gene data show CDR1 as MGHRA and CDR2 as YSYEKL. The CDR3 loop spans 19 amino acids. CDR3 region: CASSQGRVRDRDSNQPQHF. As DNA, the CDR3 is TGCGCCAGCAGCCAAGGCCGTGTTAGGGACAGAGATAGCAATCAGCCCCAGCATTTT.

There are a few counts of this clonotype. This chain joins TRBV20-1 and TRBJ1-5; D is unresolved. Germline CDR1 is DFQATT and CDR2 is SNEGSKA (reference sequence). The CDR3 totals 12 residues. The ends were cut back, 2 bases at V and 9 bases at J, with 11 bases in the middle. The CDR3 DNA sequence: TGCAGTGCTAGACTAATTTCGGGGCCCCAGCATTTT. This encodes CSARLISGPQHF.

This clonotype appeared a single time. A much larger clone sits a single nucleotide away, making a read error possible. This rearrangement joins TRBV20-1 to TRBJ2-3; no clear D. Germline-derived CDR1 and CDR2 are DFQATT and SNEGSKA (reference sequence). This CDR3 region has 13 residues. The CDR3 region has the DNA TGCAGGTGTTCAGCACTTCCCACAGATACGCAGTATTTT. Translating gives CRCSALPTDTQYF.

The chain uses TRBV7-8 and TRBJ2-5, with D maybe TRBD2 (6 bases). Germline V gene data show CDR1 as SGHVS and CDR2 as FQNEAQ. V gave up 8 bases and J gave up 5 bases, with 15 bases separating them. This CDR3 has 13 residues. This chain's CDR3 is CASARDWVETQYF. In DNA, the CDR3 is TGTGCCAGCGCGCGGGATTGGGTTGAGACCCAGTACTTC.

This clonotype was counted only a few times. The genes are TRBV20-1 and TRBJ2-4, with D unresolved. The CDR3 loop spans 11 amino acids. Germline V CDR1 and CDR2: DFQATT, SNEGSKA (reference sequence). Trimming pared 0 bases from V and 7 bases from J, leaving 4 bases between. This CDR3 reads CSARDRNIQYF. The CDR3 nucleotides are TGCAGTGCTAGAGATAGGAACATTCAGTACTTC.

The chain joins TRBV6-1 to TRBJ2-7; 10 nucleotides match TRBD2. The CDR3 sequence is 16 residues long. In germline, CDR1 is MNHNS, CDR2 SASEGT. Trimming removed 5 bases from V and 3 bases from J; junction bases left unmatched: 10. CDR3 coding DNA: TGTGCCAGCAGTCGAACGCCGGGACTAGCGAACTACGAGCAGTACTTC. Translation: CASSRTPGLANYEQYF.

This chain uses TRBV7-3 with TRBJ2-3, with TRBD1 matching 8 bases. Germline trimming cut 4 bases from V and 1 base from J; bases unmatched to any gene: 1. The CDR3 loop spans 14 amino acids. Germline lookup yields CDR1 SGHTA and CDR2 FQGTGA. CDR3 residues: CASSWGQGTDTQYF. The DNA of the CDR3 is TGTGCCAGCAGCTGGGGACAGGGCACAGATACGCAGTATTTT.

The chain links TRBV19 to TRBJ2-7; TRBD1 aligns across 7 bases. The V segment lost 6 bases and the J segment 3 bases; nucleotides outside the gene matches: 8. The CDR3 covers 14 residues. The germline V gene encodes CDR1 LNHDA and CDR2 SQIVND (reference sequence). CDR3 sequence (DNA): TGTGCCAGTAGGCCGACAGGGAGTCTCTACGAGCAGTACTTC. Encoded protein: CASRPTGSLYEQYF.

The rearrangement joins TRBV6-5 to TRBJ2-3, with 13 bases that match TRBD2. CDR1 is MNHEY and CDR2 is SVGAGI in the germline V gene. With V trimmed by 4 bases and J by 5 bases, 3 bases remained unmatched. There are 15 residues in the CDR3. The chain's CDR3 is CASSSTSGRLDTQYF. CDR3 sequence (DNA): TGTGCCAGCAGTTCGACTAGCGGGAGGTTAGATACGCAGTATTTT.

V is TRBV6-2 or TRBV6-3 and J is TRBJ2-2; a weak D match, TRBD2 (6 bases). V lost 3 bases to trimming and J lost 0 bases, with 11 bases between them. The germline gives CDR1 MNHEY, CDR2 SVGEGT. This CDR3 spans 16 amino acids. The CDR3 coding sequence is TGTGCCAGCAGTTATTCCGGAGGGGCGAACACCGGGGAGCTGTTTTTT. Its protein product is CASSYSGGANTGELFF.

The rearrangement joins TRBV20-1 to TRBJ1-4; no firm D call. V was trimmed by 0 bases and J by 7 bases, leaving 12 bases between them. The CDR3 runs to 14 residues. Germline CDR1 and CDR2: DFQATT and SNEGSKA (reference sequence). DNA for the CDR3: TGCAGTGCTAGAGATCCCAGGTTTGGTGAAAAACTGTTTTTT. Translation: CSARDPRFGEKLFF.

In regard to this clonotype: One end of the junction fails to match germline, which may point to a read error. The genes are TRBV15 and TRBJ2-5, with no clear D. In germline, CDR1 is LNHNV, CDR2 YYDKDF (reference sequence). The CDR3 sequence is 14 residues long. The CDR3 reads CATSGDWGQETQYF. The CDR3 coding sequence is TGTGCCACCAGCGGAGATTGGGGCCAAGAGACCCAGTACTTC. Full variable domain (missing parts from reference TRBV15 and TRBJ2-5): DAMVIQNPRYQVTQFGKPVTLSCSQTLNHNVMYWYQQKSSQAPKLLFHYYDKDFNNEADTPDNFQSRRPNTSFCFLDIRSPGLGDTAMYLCATSGDWGQETQYFGPGTRLLVL.

V is TRBV19 and J is TRBJ1-2, with a possible D match to TRBD1 (5 bases). Per germline, CDR1 LNHDA and CDR2 SQIVND (reference sequence). The CDR3 extends over 12 amino acids. Between the trimmed V and J ends, which lost 5 bases and 3 bases, there was a span of 7 bases. Written as DNA, the CDR3 is TGTGCCAGTAGTGACAGCGACTATGGCTACACCTTC. This gives the protein CASSDSDYGYTF.

J is TRBJ2-7 and V is TRBV7-9; the match to TRBD1 covers 10 bases. CDR3 length equals 20 residues. The V segment lost 3 bases and the J segment 4 bases; nucleotides outside the gene matches: 21. Germline lookup yields CDR1 SEHNR and CDR2 FQNEAQ (reference sequence). In nucleotides, the CDR3 is TGTGCCAGCAGCTTGACCGGGACAGGGGTTCCGTTAAGGGGGACTTACGAGCAGTACTTC. Encoded protein: CASSLTGTGVPLRGTYEQYF.

The V call is TRBV2, the J call TRBJ2-1, with 12 bases lining up with TRBD2. CDR1 is SNHLY and CDR2 is FYNNEI in the germline V gene. CDR3 size: 16 residues. V lost 6 bases, J lost 7 bases, and 10 bases stayed unmatched. The CDR3 sequence: CASRGGLAGSRNEQFF. Written as DNA, the CDR3 is TGTGCCAGCAGGGGAGGACTAGCGGGGTCTCGGAATGAGCAGTTCTTC.

V usage is TRBV12-3 or TRBV12-4 and J usage is TRBJ2-2; 11 nucleotides line up with TRBD2. The CDR3 extends over 15 amino acids. With V trimmed by 6 bases and J by 3 bases, 3 bases remained unmatched. In nucleotides, the CDR3 is TGTGCCAGCAGGGGGACTAGCGGACACACCGGGGAGCTGTTTTTT. Protein: CASRGTSGHTGELFF.

This chain uses TRBV7-9 with TRBJ2-5, with TRBD2 identical over 7 bases. Germline V gene data show CDR1 as SEHNR and CDR2 as FQNEAQ (reference sequence). CDR3 length: 16 amino acids. V lost 2 bases and J lost 3; bases outside the gene matches: 9. DNA for the CDR3: TGTGCCAGCAGCTTAATCCTCCGGACTAGTGAAGAGACCCAGTACTTC. Protein product: CASSLILRTSEETQYF.

The chain employs TRBV6-4 and TRBJ2-3; TRBD2 agrees at 9 bases. V lost 2 bases, J lost 1 base, and 1 base stayed unmatched. Germline CDR1 reads MRHNA; CDR2 reads SNTAGT. The CDR3 is 15 amino acids. For the CDR3, the DNA is TGTGCCAGCAGTGACGTAGCGGGAGGCACAGATACGCAGTATTTT. Amino acid sequence: CASSDVAGGTDTQYF.

The J gene is TRBJ1-1, the V gene TRBV27; D not certain. The germline CDR1 and CDR2 sequences are MNHEY and SMNVEV (reference sequence). CDR3 size: 17 residues. V shed 5 bases and J shed 5 bases, with 24 bases lying between them. The DNA of the CDR3 is TGTGCCAGCAGTCCCCCAGGAGACGGAACGCGGAGTACTGAAGCTTTCTTT. It yields the protein CASSPPGDGTRSTEAFF.